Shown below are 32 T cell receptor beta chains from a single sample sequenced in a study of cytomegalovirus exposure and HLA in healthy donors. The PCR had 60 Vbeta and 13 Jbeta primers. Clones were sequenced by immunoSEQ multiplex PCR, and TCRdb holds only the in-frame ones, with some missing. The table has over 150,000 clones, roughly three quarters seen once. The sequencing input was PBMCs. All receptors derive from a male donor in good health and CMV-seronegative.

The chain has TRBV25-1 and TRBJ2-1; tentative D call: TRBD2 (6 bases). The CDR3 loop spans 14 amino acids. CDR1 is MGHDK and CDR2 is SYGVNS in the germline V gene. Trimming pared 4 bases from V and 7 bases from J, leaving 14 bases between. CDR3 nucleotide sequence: TGTGCCAGCAGTGTCGGCCCGGGGAGGAATGAGCAGTTCTTC. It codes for CASSVGPGRNEQFF. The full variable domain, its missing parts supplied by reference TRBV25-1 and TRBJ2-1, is EADIYQTPRYLVIGTGKKITLECSQTMGHDKMYWYQQDPGMELHLIHYSYGVNSTEKGDLSSESTVSRIRTEHFPLTLESARPSHTSQYLCASSVGPGRNEQFFGPGTRLTVL.

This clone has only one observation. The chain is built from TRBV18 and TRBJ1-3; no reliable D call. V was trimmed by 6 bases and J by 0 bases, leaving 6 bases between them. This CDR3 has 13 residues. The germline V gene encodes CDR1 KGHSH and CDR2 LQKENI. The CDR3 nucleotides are TGTGCCAGCTCTGACTCCTCTGGAAACACCATATATTTT. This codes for CASSDSSGNTIYF.

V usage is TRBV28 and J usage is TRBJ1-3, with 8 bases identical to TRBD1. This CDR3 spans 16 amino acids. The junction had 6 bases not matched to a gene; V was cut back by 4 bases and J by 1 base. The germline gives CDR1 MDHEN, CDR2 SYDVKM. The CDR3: CASSSPGGRSGNTIYF. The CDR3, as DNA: TGTGCCAGCAGTTCTCCAGGGGGCCGATCTGGAAACACCATATATTTT.

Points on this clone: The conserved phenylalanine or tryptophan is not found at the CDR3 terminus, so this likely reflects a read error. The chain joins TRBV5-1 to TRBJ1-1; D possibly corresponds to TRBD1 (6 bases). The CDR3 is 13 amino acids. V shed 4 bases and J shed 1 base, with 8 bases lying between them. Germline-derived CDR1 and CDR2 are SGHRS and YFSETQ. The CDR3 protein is CASSPGQNTEAFL. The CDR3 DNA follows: TGCGCCAGCAGCCCGGGACAGAACACTGAAGCTTTCCTT.

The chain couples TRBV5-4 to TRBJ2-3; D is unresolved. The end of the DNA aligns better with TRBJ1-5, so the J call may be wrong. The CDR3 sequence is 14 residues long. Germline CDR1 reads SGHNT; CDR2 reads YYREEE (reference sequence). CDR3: CASSLTASTDTQHF. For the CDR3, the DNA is TGTGCCAGCAGCCTGACTGCTAGCACAGATACGCAGCATTTT.

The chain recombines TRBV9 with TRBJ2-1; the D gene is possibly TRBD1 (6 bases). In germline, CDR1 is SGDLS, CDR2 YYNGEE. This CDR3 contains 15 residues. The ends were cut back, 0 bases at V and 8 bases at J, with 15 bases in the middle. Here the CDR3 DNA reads TGTGCCAGCAGCGTAGATTTGGGACAACTGGATGAGCAGTTCTTC. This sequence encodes CASSVDLGQLDEQFF.

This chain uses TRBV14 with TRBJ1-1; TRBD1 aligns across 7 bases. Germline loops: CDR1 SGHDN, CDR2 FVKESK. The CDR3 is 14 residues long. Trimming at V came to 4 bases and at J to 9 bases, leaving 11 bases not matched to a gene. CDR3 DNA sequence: TGTGCCAGCAGCCCCCTCGGGACAGATACAAAAGCTTTCTTT. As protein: CASSPLGTDTKAFF. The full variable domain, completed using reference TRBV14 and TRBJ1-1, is EAGVTQFPSHSVIEKGQTVTLRCDPISGHDNLYWYRRVMGKEIKFLLHFVKESKQDESGMPNNRFLAERTGGTYSTLKVQPAELEDSGVYFCASSPLGTDTKAFFGQGTRLTVV.

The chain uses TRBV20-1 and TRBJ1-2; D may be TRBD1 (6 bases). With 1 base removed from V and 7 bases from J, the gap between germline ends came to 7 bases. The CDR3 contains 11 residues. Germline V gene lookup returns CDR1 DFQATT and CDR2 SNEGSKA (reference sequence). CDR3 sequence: CSARGGPGYTF. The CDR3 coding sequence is TGCAGTGCTAGAGGGGGGCCTGGCTACACCTTC.

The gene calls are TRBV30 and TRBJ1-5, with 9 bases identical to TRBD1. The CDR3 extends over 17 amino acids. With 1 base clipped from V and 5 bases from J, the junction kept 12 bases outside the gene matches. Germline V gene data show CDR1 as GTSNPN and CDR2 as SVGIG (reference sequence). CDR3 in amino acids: CAWSGDRVSQGYQPQHF. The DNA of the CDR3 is TGTGCCTGGAGTGGGGACAGGGTCTCCCAGGGGTATCAGCCCCAGCATTTT.

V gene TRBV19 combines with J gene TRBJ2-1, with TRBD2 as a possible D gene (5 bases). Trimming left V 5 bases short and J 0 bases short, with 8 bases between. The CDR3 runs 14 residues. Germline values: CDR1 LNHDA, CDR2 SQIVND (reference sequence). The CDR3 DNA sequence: TGTGCCAGTAGTGCCGGGGACTCCTACAATGAGCAGTTCTTC. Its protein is CASSAGDSYNEQFF.

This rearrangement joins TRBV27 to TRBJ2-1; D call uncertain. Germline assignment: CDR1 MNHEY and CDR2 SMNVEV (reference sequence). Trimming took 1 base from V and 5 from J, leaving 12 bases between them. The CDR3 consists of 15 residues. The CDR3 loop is CASSLFTSGNNEQFF. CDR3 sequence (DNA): TGTGCCAGCAGTTTATTTACGTCGGGTAACAATGAGCAGTTCTTC.

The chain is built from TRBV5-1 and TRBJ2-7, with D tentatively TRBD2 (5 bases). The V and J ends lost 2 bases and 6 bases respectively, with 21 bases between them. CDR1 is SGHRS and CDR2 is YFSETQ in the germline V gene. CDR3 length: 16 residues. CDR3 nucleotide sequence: TGCGCCAGCAGCTTTCGACCGGACCTCGGGGATTCCGAGCAGTACTTC. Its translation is CASSFRPDLGDSEQYF.

The DNA for the CDR3 is TGCGCCAGCAGCTCTGGACAGGGGTTTTCTGGCTACACCTTC. Its translation is CASSSGQGFSGYTF. The rearrangement links TRBV5-1 to TRBJ1-2; TRBD1 matches 9 bases. This CDR3 is built from 14 residues. Germline V gene sequence: CDR1 SGHRS, CDR2 YFSETQ. V gave up 3 bases and J gave up 7 bases; unmatched junction bases: 7.

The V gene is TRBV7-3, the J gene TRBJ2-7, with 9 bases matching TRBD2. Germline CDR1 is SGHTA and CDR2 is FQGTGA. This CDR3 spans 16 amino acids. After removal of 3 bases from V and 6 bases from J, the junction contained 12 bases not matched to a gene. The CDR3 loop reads CASSFGGRAPLGEQYF. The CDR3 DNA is TGTGCCAGCAGCTTCGGCGGGAGGGCCCCCCTCGGCGAGCAGTACTTC. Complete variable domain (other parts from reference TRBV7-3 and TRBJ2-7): GAGVSQTPSNKVTEKGKYVELRCDPISGHTALYWYRQSLGQGPEFLIYFQGTGAADDSGLPNDRFFAVRPEGSVSTLKIQRTERGDSAVYLCASSFGGRAPLGEQYFGPGTRLTVT.

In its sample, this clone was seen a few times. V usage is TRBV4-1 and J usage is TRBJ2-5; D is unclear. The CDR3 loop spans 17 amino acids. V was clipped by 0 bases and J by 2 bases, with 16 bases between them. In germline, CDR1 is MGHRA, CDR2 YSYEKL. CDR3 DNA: TGCGCCAGCAGCCAAGATTTGAACTTCAGGCAGCAAGAGACCCAGTACTTC. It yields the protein CASSQDLNFRQQETQYF.

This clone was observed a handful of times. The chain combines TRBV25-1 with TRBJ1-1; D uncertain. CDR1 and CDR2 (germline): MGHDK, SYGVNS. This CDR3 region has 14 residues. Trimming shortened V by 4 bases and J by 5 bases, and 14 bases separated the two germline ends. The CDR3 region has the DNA TGTGCCAGCAGTGCGGTCCGACCGGGGACTGAAGCTTTCTTT. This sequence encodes CASSAVRPGTEAFF.

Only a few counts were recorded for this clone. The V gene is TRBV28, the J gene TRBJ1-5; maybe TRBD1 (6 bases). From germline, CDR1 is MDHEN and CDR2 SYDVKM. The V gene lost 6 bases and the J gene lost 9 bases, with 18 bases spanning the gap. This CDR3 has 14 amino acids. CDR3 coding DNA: TGTGCCAGCAGCTCCGGACAGACGAGTTGGCCCCAGCATTTT. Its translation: CASSSGQTSWPQHF.

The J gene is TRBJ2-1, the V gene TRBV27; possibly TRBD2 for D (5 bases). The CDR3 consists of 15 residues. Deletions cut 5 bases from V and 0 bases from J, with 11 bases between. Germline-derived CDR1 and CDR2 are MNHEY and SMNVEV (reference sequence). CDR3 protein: CASSPDSLSYNEQFF. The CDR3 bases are TGTGCCAGCAGTCCGGACTCCCTCTCCTACAATGAGCAGTTCTTC.

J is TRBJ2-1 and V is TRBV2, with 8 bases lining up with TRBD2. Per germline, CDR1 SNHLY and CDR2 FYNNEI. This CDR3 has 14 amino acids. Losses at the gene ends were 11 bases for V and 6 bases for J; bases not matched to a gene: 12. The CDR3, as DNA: TGTGCCGGCCAGCGGGAGAAAGATCTCAATGAGCAGTTCTTC. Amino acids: CAGQREKDLNEQFF.

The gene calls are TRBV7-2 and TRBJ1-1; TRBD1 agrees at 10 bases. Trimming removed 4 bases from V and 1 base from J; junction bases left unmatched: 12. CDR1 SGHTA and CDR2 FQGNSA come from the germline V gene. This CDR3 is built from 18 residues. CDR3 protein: CASSSLGTDRGRNTEAFF. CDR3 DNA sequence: TGTGCCAGCAGCTCCCTCGGTACGGACAGGGGGAGGAACACTGAAGCTTTCTTT.

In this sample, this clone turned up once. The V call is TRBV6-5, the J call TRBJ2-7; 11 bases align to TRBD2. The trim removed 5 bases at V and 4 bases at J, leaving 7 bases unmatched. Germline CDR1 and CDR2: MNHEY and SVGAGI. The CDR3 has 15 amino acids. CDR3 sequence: CASSRRTSGRYEQYF. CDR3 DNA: TGTGCCAGCAGTCGACGGACTAGCGGGCGATACGAGCAGTACTTC.

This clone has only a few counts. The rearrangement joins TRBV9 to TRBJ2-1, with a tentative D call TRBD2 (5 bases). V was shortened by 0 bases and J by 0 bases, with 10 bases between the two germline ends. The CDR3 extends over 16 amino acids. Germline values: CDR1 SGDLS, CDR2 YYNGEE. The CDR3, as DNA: TGTGCCAGCAGCGTAGGGACTCTGAGCTCCTACAATGAGCAGTTCTTC. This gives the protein CASSVGTLSSYNEQFF.

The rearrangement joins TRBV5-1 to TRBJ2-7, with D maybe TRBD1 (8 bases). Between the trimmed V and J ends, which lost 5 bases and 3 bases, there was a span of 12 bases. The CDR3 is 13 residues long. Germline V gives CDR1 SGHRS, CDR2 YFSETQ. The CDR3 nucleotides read TGCGCCAGCAGTAACAGGGGGGGCTACGAGCAGTACTTC. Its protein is CASSNRGGYEQYF.

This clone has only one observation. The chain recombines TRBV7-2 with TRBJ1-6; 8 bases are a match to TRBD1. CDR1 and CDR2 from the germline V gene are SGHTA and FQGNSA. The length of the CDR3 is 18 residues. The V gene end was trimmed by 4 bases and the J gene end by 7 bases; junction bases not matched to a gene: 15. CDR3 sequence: CASSSKPGQDPTNSPLHF. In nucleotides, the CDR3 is TGTGCCAGCAGCTCCAAGCCGGGACAGGACCCAACCAATTCACCCCTCCACTTT.

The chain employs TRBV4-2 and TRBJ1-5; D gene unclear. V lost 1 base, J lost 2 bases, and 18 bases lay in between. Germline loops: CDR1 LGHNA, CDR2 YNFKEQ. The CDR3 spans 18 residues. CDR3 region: CASSQVNGREPGNQPQHF. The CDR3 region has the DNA TGTGCCAGCAGCCAAGTAAATGGGAGGGAGCCTGGCAATCAGCCCCAGCATTTT.

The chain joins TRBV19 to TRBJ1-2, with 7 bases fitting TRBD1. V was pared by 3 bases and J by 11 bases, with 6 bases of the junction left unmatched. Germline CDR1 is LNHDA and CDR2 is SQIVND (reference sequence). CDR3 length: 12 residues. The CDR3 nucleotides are TGTGCCAGTAGTATGGTGCAGGGGGGATACACCTTC. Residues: CASSMVQGGYTF.

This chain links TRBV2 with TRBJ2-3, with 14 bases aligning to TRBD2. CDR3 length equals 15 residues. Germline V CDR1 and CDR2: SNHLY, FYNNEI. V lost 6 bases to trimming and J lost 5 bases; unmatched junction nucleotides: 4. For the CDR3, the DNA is TGTGCCAGCAGGGGCGGGACTAGCGGGGGAGATACGCAGTATTTT. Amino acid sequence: CASRGGTSGGDTQYF.

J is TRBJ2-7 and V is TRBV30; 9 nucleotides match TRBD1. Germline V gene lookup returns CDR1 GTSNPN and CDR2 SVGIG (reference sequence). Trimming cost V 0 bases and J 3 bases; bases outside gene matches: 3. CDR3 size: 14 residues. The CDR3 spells CAWSVDRGNYEQYF. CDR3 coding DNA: TGTGCCTGGAGTGTAGACAGGGGGAACTACGAGCAGTACTTC.

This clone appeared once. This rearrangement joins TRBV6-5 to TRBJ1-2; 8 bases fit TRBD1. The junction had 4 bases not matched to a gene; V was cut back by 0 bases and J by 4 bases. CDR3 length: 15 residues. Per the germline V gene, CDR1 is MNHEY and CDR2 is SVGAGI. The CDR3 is CASSYSTGAAYGYTF. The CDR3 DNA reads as TGTGCCAGCAGTTACTCGACAGGGGCCGCCTATGGCTACACCTTC.

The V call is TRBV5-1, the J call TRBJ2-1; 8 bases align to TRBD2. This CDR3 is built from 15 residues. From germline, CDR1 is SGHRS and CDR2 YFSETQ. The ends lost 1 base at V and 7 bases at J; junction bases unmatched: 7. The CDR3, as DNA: TGCGCCAGCAGCTTGCCCAGCGGGAGTGGAAATGAGCAGTTCTTC. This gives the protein CASSLPSGSGNEQFF.

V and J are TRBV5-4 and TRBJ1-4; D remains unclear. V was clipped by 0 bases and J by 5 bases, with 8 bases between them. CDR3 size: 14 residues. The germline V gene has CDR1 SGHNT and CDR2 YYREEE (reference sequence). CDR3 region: CASSLGRGNEKLFF. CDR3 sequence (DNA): TGTGCCAGCAGCTTGGGTCGAGGCAATGAAAAACTGTTTTTT. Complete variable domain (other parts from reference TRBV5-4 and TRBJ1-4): ETGVTQSPTHLIKTRGQQVTLRCSSQSGHNTVSWYQQALGQGPQFIFQYYREEENGRGNFPPRFSGLQFPNYSSELNVNALELDDSALYLCASSLGRGNEKLFFGSGTQLSVL.

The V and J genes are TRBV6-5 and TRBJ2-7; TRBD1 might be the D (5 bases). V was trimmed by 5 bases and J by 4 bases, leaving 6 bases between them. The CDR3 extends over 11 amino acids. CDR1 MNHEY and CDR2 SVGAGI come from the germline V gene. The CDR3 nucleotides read TGTGCCAGCAGTCGACAGTACGAGCAGTACTTC. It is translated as CASSRQYEQYF.